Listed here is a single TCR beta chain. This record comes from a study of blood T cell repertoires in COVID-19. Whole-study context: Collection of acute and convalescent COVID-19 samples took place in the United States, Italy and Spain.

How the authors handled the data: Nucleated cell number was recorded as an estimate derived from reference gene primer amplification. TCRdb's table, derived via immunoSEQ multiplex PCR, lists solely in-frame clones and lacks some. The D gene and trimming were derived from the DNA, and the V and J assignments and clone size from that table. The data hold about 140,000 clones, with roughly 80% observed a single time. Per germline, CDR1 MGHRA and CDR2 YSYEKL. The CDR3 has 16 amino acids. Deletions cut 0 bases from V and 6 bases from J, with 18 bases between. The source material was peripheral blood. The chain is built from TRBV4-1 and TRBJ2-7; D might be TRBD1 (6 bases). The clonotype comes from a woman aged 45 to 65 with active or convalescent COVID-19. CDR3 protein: CASSQDRDRRVSEQYF. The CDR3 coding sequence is TGCGCCAGCAGCCAAGATCGCGACAGGAGAGTCTCCGAGCAGTACTTC.